Detailed here is one T cell receptor beta chain. The source of the sample is a study of blood T cell repertoires in COVID-19. Turning to the study itself: The samples span acute and convalescent COVID-19 from the United States, Italy and Spain. PBMCs, B-cell-depleted T cells, or T cells provided the cDNA or gDNA that made up the material.

Methods used by the authors: Reference gene primer amplification gave nucleated cell count estimates. The assay was immunoSEQ multiplex PCR, and TCRdb's table has in-frame clones only and misses some. That table furnishes V, J and clone size, whereas the DNA furnished D and trimming. The repertoire consists of roughly 120,000 clones, with about 88% occurring once and the leading ten covering under 9%. CDR1 is DFQATT, CDR2 SNEGSKA, per germline (reference sequence). V lost 5 bases and J lost 7, with 8 bases in between. The CDR3 has 10 amino acids. The rearrangement joins TRBV20-1 to TRBJ1-2; D call uncertain. Sequencing was performed on peripheral blood. This sequence was found in a woman in her 70s who had recovered from COVID-19. CDR3 sequence (DNA): TGCAGTGCTTTGACACCTGGCTACACCTTC. Protein: CSALTPGYTF.